This record covers a single T cell receptor (beta chain). This entry comes from a study of cytomegalovirus exposure and HLA in healthy donors. The CDR3 covers 16 residues. Germline V gene data show CDR1 as MNHNS and CDR2 as SASEGT. Trimming cost V 1 base and J 2 bases; bases outside gene matches: 3. Primers for the PCR totalled 60 Vbeta and 13 Jbeta. Clones were read by immunoSEQ multiplex PCR, and TCRdb kept only the in-frame ones, dropping some. There are about 160,000 clones in the sample; approximately 81% occur only once, and nearly 2.5% lies in the top ten. The specimen sequenced was PBMCs. The sequence was obtained from a male donor in good health and CMV-seronegative. The chain joins TRBV6-1 to TRBJ1-2; 11 bases line up with TRBD1. As DNA, the CDR3 is TGTGCCAGCAGTGAAGTAGGGACAGGGGGAAACTATGGCTACACCTTC. It yields the protein CASSEVGTGGNYGYTF.